Listed below are T cell receptor beta chains from one sample, sequenced in a study of blood T cell repertoires in COVID-19. Libraries were prepared by immunoSEQ multiplex PCR; TCRdb keeps only in-frame clonotypes and omits some of them. The sample contains about 140,000 clones, around 87% of which appear only once. The sample comprised peripheral blood. The receptors stem from a man in his fifties with active COVID-19. CDR3s include the opening cysteine and the closing phenylalanine or tryptophan. Fields, in order: CDR3 protein, D gene, V gene. A D gene is named only where the DNA matches it firmly.

cdr3_aa: CASWGRSDNEQFF
d_call: NA
v_call: TRBV12-3/TRBV12-4

cdr3_aa: CASTLWEGRANEKLFF
d_call: NA
v_call: TRBV7-9

cdr3_aa: CASSESHTAGGNTIYF
d_call: NA
v_call: TRBV25-1

cdr3_aa: CASSYSGGGAREQFF
d_call: TRBD2
v_call: TRBV6-5

cdr3_aa: CASSLGTGQGNEKLFF
d_call: TRBD1
v_call: TRBV5-6

cdr3_aa: CASSGSGNSPLHF
d_call: NA
v_call: TRBV25-1

cdr3_aa: CASSEEPAGTLDGYTF
d_call: NA
v_call: TRBV2

cdr3_aa: CASSSIPTGTGIGETQYF
d_call: TRBD1
v_call: TRBV5-1

cdr3_aa: CSASGGHEQYF
d_call: NA
v_call: TRBV20-1

cdr3_aa: CATSREGAGNEKLFF
d_call: NA
v_call: TRBV15

cdr3_aa: CASSLAGNTEAFF
d_call: NA
v_call: TRBV5-1

cdr3_aa: CASSTGGTEGDTIYF
d_call: NA
v_call: TRBV6-5

cdr3_aa: CASSPSGGGVNTEAFF
d_call: NA
v_call: TRBV7-9

cdr3_aa: CASSFQADPNQPQHF
d_call: NA
v_call: TRBV7-2

cdr3_aa: CSVEGGQETQYF
d_call: NA
v_call: TRBV29-1

cdr3_aa: CASSFGVGEGNTIYF
d_call: NA
v_call: TRBV5-4

cdr3_aa: CASSLGDTEAFF
d_call: NA
v_call: TRBV5-1

cdr3_aa: CASSEWDRQPQHF
d_call: TRBD1
v_call: TRBV2

cdr3_aa: CATSRGPIGTRNTEAFF
d_call: NA
v_call: TRBV15

cdr3_aa: CASSPGLAGVETQYF
d_call: TRBD2
v_call: TRBV5-4

cdr3_aa: CASSKGDPDGNQPQHF
d_call: NA
v_call: TRBV19

cdr3_aa: CASSPRVSSYNEQFF
d_call: NA
v_call: TRBV4-1

cdr3_aa: CASSFPSPGNTEAFF
d_call: NA
v_call: TRBV5-4

cdr3_aa: CASSPGGLNTEAFF
d_call: TRBD1
v_call: TRBV5-1

cdr3_aa: CASTLPGTGQQPQHF
d_call: TRBD1
v_call: TRBV6-6

cdr3_aa: CAWAQGASGNTIYF
d_call: TRBD1
v_call: TRBV30

cdr3_aa: CASSHRVGLAGGRGPNEQFF
d_call: TRBD2
v_call: TRBV4-3

cdr3_aa: CASSLAGVTSSYNEQFF
d_call: TRBD2
v_call: TRBV5-1

cdr3_aa: CASNPRAAGYSNQPQHF
d_call: NA
v_call: TRBV7-8

cdr3_aa: CAWSGGASNEQFF
d_call: TRBD2
v_call: TRBV30

cdr3_aa: CASSLRGQSYTEAFF
d_call: NA
v_call: TRBV7-6

cdr3_aa: CASTLDNSPLHF
d_call: NA
v_call: TRBV5-4

cdr3_aa: CASSVSGGGSMDTQYF
d_call: TRBD2
v_call: TRBV9

cdr3_aa: CASSLGTRSHEQYF
d_call: NA
v_call: TRBV4-1

cdr3_aa: CASSLDGPGEQFF
d_call: NA
v_call: TRBV7-8